This TCR beta chain came from a study of cytomegalovirus exposure and HLA in healthy donors. Whole-study context: Sequencing of 150 million to 200 million T cells in an earlier analysis found under 120 million unique TCR beta sequences.

Trimming pared 5 bases from V and 2 bases from J, leaving 15 bases between. In germline, CDR1 is SEHNR, CDR2 FQNEAQ (reference sequence). This CDR3 spans 15 amino acids. Turning to this clone: The antigen remains undetermined.

PCR employed 60 Vbeta and 13 Jbeta primers. Libraries were prepared by immunoSEQ multiplex PCR; TCRdb keeps only in-frame clonotypes and omits some of them. Here the sample table reports around 44,000 clones. Notes on the study in general: Earlier analysis yielded a pattern in which most TCR beta V segments were productive about 87% or about 30% of the time. Immune exposure information available was restricted to CMV serostatus.

Material: PBMCs. This sequence originates from a male donor in good health and CMV-seropositive. This sequence joins TRBV7-9 and TRBJ1-2, with D possibly matching TRBD1 (6 bases). The CDR3 DNA reads as TGTGCCAGCAGCCCCACTACAGGGTTGAACTATGGCTACACCTTC. It codes for CASSPTTGLNYGYTF.